These 2 T cell receptor beta chains came from one sample sequenced in a study of cytomegalovirus exposure and HLA in healthy donors. The study ran its PCR with 60 Vbeta and 13 Jbeta primers. Profiled with immunoSEQ multiplex PCR; TCRdb holds only in-frame clones, not every one. The repertoire holds 150,000 to 200,000 clones, roughly 83% seen once, with about 0.37% in the top ten. Sequenced material: PBMCs. Receptor source: a boy aged 2 to 10 in good health and CMV-seronegative.

The chain links TRBV7-9 to TRBJ2-7; 10 bases are shared with TRBD2. CDR1 and CDR2 from the germline V gene are SEHNR and FQNEAQ (reference sequence). The CDR3 runs 14 residues. The V segment lost 7 bases and the J segment 7 bases; nucleotides outside the gene matches: 10. The CDR3 sequence: CASTRGLASGEQYF. CDR3 bases: TGTGCCAGCACCCGGGGACTAGCGAGTGGGGAGCAGTACTTC.

V usage is TRBV19 and J usage is TRBJ1-1, with D perhaps matching TRBD1 (5 bases). This CDR3 is built from 14 residues. V was shortened by 7 bases and J by 0 bases, with 12 bases between the two germline ends. Looked up from germline, CDR1 is LNHDA and CDR2 is SQIVND (reference sequence). The CDR3 DNA reads TGTGCCAGTAAGTTGGGGCAGGTGAACACTGAAGCTTTCTTT. Amino acids: CASKLGQVNTEAFF.